This T cell receptor beta chain appears in the sequencing data of a study of glioma-infiltrating T cells after dendritic cell vaccination. On the study more broadly: Three intradermal dendritic cell vaccine injections were given every two weeks.

Time point denoted: after dendritic cell vaccination, including at tumor progression/relapse. TCRB CDR3 was amplified from 2 ug genomic DNA or less. The primer mix had 60 V beta and 13 J beta primers. Produced via immunoSEQ multiplex PCR; TCRdb's table is partial and in-frame only. Among almost 90,000 clones listed, 75% to 90% were seen once. Findings and caveats of the study: The cohort had few patients with full blood and tumor sets.

V was clipped by 1 base and J by 1 base; unmatched bases: 4. Per the germline V gene, CDR1 is SGHRS and CDR2 is YFSETQ. The length of the CDR3 is 15 residues. This clone was found once. Its antigen is not known. The input for sequencing was blood, taken after dendritic cell vaccination. The receptor comes from a human donor with glioblastoma. V usage is TRBV5-1 and J usage is TRBJ1-1; 7 bases match TRBD1. The CDR3 DNA follows: TGCGCCAGCAGCTTGTCGACAGGGTCGAACACTGAAGCTTTCTTT. Its translation is CASSLSTGSNTEAFF.